A single sample gave rise to the 31 T cell receptor beta chains below, sequenced in a study of blood T cell repertoires in COVID-19. Sequencing was performed with immunoSEQ multiplex PCR; in TCRdb, only in-frame clones are kept and a portion is missing. The repertoire holds roughly 130,000 clones, around 84% seen once, with less than 9% in the top ten. The sequenced material came from peripheral blood. All receptors come from a man under 40 with COVID-19, enrolled during active disease.

The chain couples TRBV28 to TRBJ2-1; 9 positions agree with TRBD2. With V trimmed by 7 bases and J by 0 bases, 4 bases remained unmatched. Per the germline V gene, CDR1 is MDHEN and CDR2 is SYDVKM. This CDR3 is 15 amino acids long. The CDR3 protein is CASTISGSSYNEQFF. In DNA form, the CDR3 reads TGTGCCAGCACCATTAGCGGGAGCTCCTACAATGAGCAGTTCTTC.

This sequence joins TRBV28 and TRBJ2-1, with D uncertain. Germline CDR1 is MDHEN and CDR2 is SYDVKM. The ends were cut back, 1 base at V and 10 bases at J, with 8 bases in the middle. The CDR3 covers 12 residues. CDR3 residues: CASSLSKREQFF. CDR3 sequence (DNA): TGTGCCAGCAGTTTATCAAAACGGGAGCAGTTCTTC. The variable domain in full, completed from reference TRBV28 and TRBJ2-1, reads DVKVTQSSRYLVKRTGEKVFLECVQDMDHENMFWYRQDPGLGLRLIYFSYDVKMKEKGDIPEGYSVSREKKERFSLILESASTNQTSMYLCASSLSKREQFFGPGTRLTVL.

The chain uses TRBV19 and TRBJ1-5, with D uncertain. The CDR3 is 14 amino acids. Germline V gene data show CDR1 as LNHDA and CDR2 as SQIVND (reference sequence). The V and J ends lost 7 bases and 3 bases respectively, with 13 bases between them. CDR3 residues: CASTLEGFNQPQHF. In DNA form, the CDR3 reads TGTGCCAGTACCCTGGAGGGTTTCAATCAGCCCCAGCATTTT.

The chain carries TRBV28 and TRBJ1-4; D is possibly TRBD1 (5 bases). The CDR3 is made up of 13 amino acids. V lost 6 bases and J lost 5, with 10 bases in between. CDR1 and CDR2 (germline): MDHEN, SYDVKM. The CDR3, as DNA: TGTGCCAGCAGACCCGGGGGGAATGAAAAACTGTTTTTT. It specifies CASRPGGNEKLFF.

J is TRBJ1-1 and V is TRBV11-2; the D is unclear. Germline lookup yields CDR1 SGHAT and CDR2 FQNNGV. There are 15 residues in the CDR3. V lost 5 bases and J lost 1, with 14 bases in between. The chain's CDR3 is CASSQSGSGNTEAFF. Here the CDR3 DNA reads TGTGCCAGCAGCCAATCTGGGTCAGGGAACACTGAAGCTTTCTTT. The variable domain in full, completed from reference TRBV11-2 and TRBJ1-1, reads EAGVAQSPRYKIIEKRQSVAFWCNPISGHATLYWYQQILGQGPKLLIQFQNNGVVDDSQLPKDRFSAERLKGVDSTLKIQPAKLEDSAVYLCASSQSGSGNTEAFFGQGTRLTVV.

The rearrangement uses TRBV11-2 and TRBJ1-4, with no clear D. V gave up 3 bases and J gave up 0 bases, with 14 bases separating them. CDR3 length equals 17 residues. The germline V gene encodes CDR1 SGHAT and CDR2 FQNNGV. The CDR3, as DNA: TGTGCCAGCAGCTTTATGAGGGCAGACTCAACTAATGAAAAACTGTTTTTT. Its protein product is CASSFMRADSTNEKLFF.

Note on this clone: Other DNA sequences within the sample encode an identical CDR3. V is TRBV6-5 and J is TRBJ2-7, with TRBD1 matching 7 bases. V lost 0 bases and J lost 4; bases outside the gene matches: 0. This CDR3 is built from 13 residues. Per germline, CDR1 MNHEY and CDR2 SVGAGI. CDR3 amino acids: CASSYSRGYEQYF. For the CDR3, the DNA is TGTGCCAGCAGTTACTCCAGGGGGTACGAGCAGTACTTC.

The V gene is TRBV12-3 or TRBV12-4, the J gene TRBJ1-1; D is ambiguous. This CDR3 spans 13 amino acids. Trimming removed 6 bases from V and 0 bases from J, with 8 bases in between. CDR3 sequence reads: CASSPTLNTEAFF. The CDR3 nucleotides are TGTGCCAGCAGCCCCACATTGAACACTGAAGCTTTCTTT.

This clone is a singleton in its sample. This chain joins TRBV3-1 (or the pseudogene TRBV3-2) and TRBJ2-4; no firm D call. The V and J ends lost 5 bases and 0 bases respectively, with 14 bases between them. Germline CDR1 reads LGHDT; CDR2 reads YNNKEL (reference sequence). The CDR3 consists of 16 residues. The CDR3: CASSARGSQAKNIQYF. For the CDR3, the DNA is TGTGCCAGCAGCGCCCGAGGTTCCCAAGCCAAAAACATTCAGTACTTC.

V usage is TRBV5-4 and J usage is TRBJ2-3, with 11 bases aligning to TRBD2. Germline values: CDR1 SGHNT, CDR2 YYREEE (reference sequence). The CDR3 has 16 residues. The ends lost 4 bases at V and 2 bases at J; junction bases unmatched: 6. CDR3 residues: CASSQSGLADTDTQYF. The CDR3 DNA reads TGTGCCAGCAGCCAATCGGGACTAGCGGACACAGATACGCAGTATTTT. The variable domain in full, with the rest retrieved from reference TRBV5-4 and TRBJ2-3, is ETGVTQSPTHLIKTRGQQVTLRCSSQSGHNTVSWYQQALGQGPQFIFQYYREEENGRGNFPPRFSGLQFPNYSSELNVNALELDDSALYLCASSQSGLADTDTQYFGPGTRLTVL.

This chain joins TRBV4-1 and TRBJ2-5, with a possible D match to TRBD2 (6 bases). Per germline, CDR1 MGHRA and CDR2 YSYEKL. This CDR3 has 14 residues. V was cut by 4 bases and J by 4 bases, with 13 bases left in between. CDR3 region: CASSPHGGTETQYF. The CDR3 nucleotides read TGCGCCAGCAGCCCCCATGGGGGGACAGAGACCCAGTACTTC.

In its sample, this clone was seen a few times. J is TRBJ2-2 and V is TRBV4-1, with 11 bases identical to TRBD2. This CDR3 comprises 16 residues. CDR1 and CDR2 from the germline V gene are MGHRA and YSYEKL. Trimming cost V 3 bases and J 6 bases; bases outside gene matches: 6. CDR3 amino acids: CASSQTSGIKPGELFF. The DNA for the CDR3 is TGCGCCAGCAGCCAGACTAGCGGGATAAAACCCGGGGAGCTGTTTTTT.

The chain has TRBV5-7 and TRBJ2-4; a possible D gene is TRBD2 (6 bases). TRBV5-7 is an open reading frame, and its role is uncertain. Trimming removed 2 bases from V and 0 bases from J, with 12 bases in between. The CDR3 extends over 16 amino acids. The CDR3 loop is CASSFMTAGAKNIQYF. The CDR3 DNA follows: TGTGCCAGCAGCTTCATGACAGCGGGAGCCAAAAACATTCAGTACTTC.

The chain couples TRBV2 to TRBJ2-2; tentatively, D is TRBD1 (6 bases). Germline-derived CDR1 and CDR2 are SNHLY and FYNNEI. This CDR3 comprises 14 residues. The V end lost 2 bases, the J end lost 5 bases, and 9 bases lay between the germline ends. The CDR3 nucleotides are TGTGCCAGCAGTGAATGGCAGGGGACCGGGGAGCTGTTTTTT. Amino acids: CASSEWQGTGELFF.

The chain uses TRBV6-6 and TRBJ2-3, with 7 bases matching TRBD1. Trimming at V came to 1 base and at J to 7 bases, leaving 11 bases not matched to a gene. The CDR3 consists of 16 residues. Germline CDR1 reads MNHNY; CDR2 reads SVGAGI (reference sequence). CDR3 nucleotide sequence: TGTGCCAGCAGTTACTACAATTCAGGGGGAACGAATACGCAGTATTTT. It yields the protein CASSYYNSGGTNTQYF.

V and J are TRBV10-3 and TRBJ2-7, with TRBD1 matching over 12 bases. The J segment lost 4 bases and the V segment lost 3 bases, leaving 4 bases of the junction unmatched. Germline lookup yields CDR1 ENHRY and CDR2 SYGVKD. This CDR3 contains 15 residues. CDR3 sequence reads: CAISEPGQGAYEQYF. In DNA form, the CDR3 reads TGTGCCATCAGTGAACCGGGACAGGGGGCATACGAGCAGTACTTC.

The J gene is TRBJ1-5, the V gene TRBV7-2, with D possibly matching TRBD1 (5 bases). CDR1 and CDR2 (germline): SGHTA, FQGNSA. This CDR3 spans 15 amino acids. V lost 1 base to trimming and J lost 6 bases, with 13 bases between them. CDR3 loop: CASSLGKGRVQPQHF. In DNA form, the CDR3 reads TGTGCCAGCAGCTTAGGAAAGGGGCGTGTTCAGCCCCAGCATTTT. Complete variable domain (other parts from reference TRBV7-2 and TRBJ1-5): GAGVSQSPSNKVTEKGKDVELRCDPISGHTALYWYRQSLGQGLEFLIYFQGNSAPDKSGLPSDRFSAERTGGSVSTLTIQRTQQEDSAVYLCASSLGKGRVQPQHFGDGTRLSIL.

This rearrangement joins TRBV29-1 to TRBJ1-1; 7 bases agree with TRBD1. The V gene end was trimmed by 4 bases and the J gene end by 1 base; junction bases not matched to a gene: 9. The CDR3 runs to 15 residues. The germline V gene has CDR1 SQVTM and CDR2 ANQGSEA. Here the CDR3 DNA reads TGCAGCGTTGCCCGCTCTCACAGGGGGAACACTGAAGCTTTCTTT. Its protein product is CSVARSHRGNTEAFF.

Worth noting for this clone: In the same sample, other DNA sequences code for this CDR3. The chain employs TRBV28 and TRBJ1-5; D possibly corresponds to TRBD1 (5 bases). Germline V lookup: CDR1 MDHEN, CDR2 SYDVKM. There are 14 residues in the CDR3. The V gene lost 2 bases and the J gene lost 0 bases, with 5 bases spanning the gap. This CDR3 is CASSLRGSNQPQHF. The CDR3, as DNA: TGTGCCAGCAGTTTAAGGGGTAGCAATCAGCCCCAGCATTTT.

This clone has more than one count but fewer than ten. The CDR3 sequence is CASSLTGGGFSGNTIYF. The CDR3 DNA is TGTGCCAGCAGCCTCACCGGTGGAGGATTCTCTGGAAACACCATATATTTT. The rearrangement uses TRBV9 and TRBJ1-3; D call uncertain. Trimming shortened V by 4 bases and J by 0 bases, and 17 bases separated the two germline ends. This CDR3 region has 17 residues. CDR1 and CDR2 (germline): SGDLS, YYNGEE.

This rearrangement joins TRBV4-3 to TRBJ2-1; the match to TRBD1 covers 8 bases. Germline V gene lookup returns CDR1 LGHNA and CDR2 YSLEER. This CDR3 is built from 16 residues. V lost 4 bases to trimming and J lost 0 bases; unmatched junction nucleotides: 5. This CDR3 reads CASSRTGMGSYNEQFF. In nucleotides, the CDR3 is TGCGCCAGCAGCCGGACAGGGATGGGCTCCTACAATGAGCAGTTCTTC.

This clone was detected only a few times. The CDR3 DNA reads as TGTGCCAGCAGCCAATGGGAAGGGGGTAAGGGATATGGCTACACCTTC. Translating it yields CASSQWEGGKGYGYTF. V is TRBV21-1 and J is TRBJ1-2; whether TRBD1, the table's D call, matches the DNA was not checked. TRBV21-1 is a known pseudogene. The CDR3 is made up of 16 amino acids.

This rearrangement joins TRBV5-1 to TRBJ2-3; 7 bases line up with TRBD2. The CDR3 covers 17 residues. Trimming took 7 bases from V and 6 from J; bases not matched to a gene: 20. Germline CDR1 reads SGHRS; CDR2 reads YFSETQ. The CDR3: CASHPGGEGLVEDTQYF. CDR3 coding DNA: TGCGCCAGCCACCCTGGGGGGGAGGGCCTAGTGGAGGATACGCAGTATTTT.

The V call is TRBV6-6, the J call TRBJ2-5; no clear D gene. CDR1 and CDR2 (germline): MNHNY, SVGAGI (reference sequence). Trimming cost V 2 bases and J 0 bases, with 10 bases left between them. The CDR3 has 15 residues. The CDR3 here is CASSYGPIHQETQYF. The CDR3 DNA reads as TGTGCCAGCAGTTACGGGCCGATCCACCAAGAGACCCAGTACTTC.

The J gene is TRBJ1-2, the V gene TRBV29-1; 8 nucleotides match TRBD1. The CDR3 is made up of 16 amino acids. Germline values: CDR1 SQVTM, CDR2 ANQGSEA. V trimming: 0 bases; J trimming: 7 bases; junction bases outside the gene matches: 13. CDR3 residues: CSVEDRRTGFVRGYTF. The CDR3 DNA is TGCAGCGTTGAAGATCGACGGACAGGGTTTGTGCGTGGCTACACCTTC.

The CDR3 is CASSLNPGGYNEQFF. In DNA, the CDR3 is TGTGCCAGCAGCTTGAACCCCGGAGGGTACAATGAGCAGTTCTTC. The rearrangement joins TRBV7-3 to TRBJ2-1, with D possibly being TRBD2 (6 bases). The germline V and J ends were trimmed by 3 bases and 4 bases, with 13 bases remaining between them. CDR1 and CDR2 (germline): SGHTA, FQGTGA. This CDR3 region has 15 residues.

This clone was detected a few times. This sequence joins TRBV5-1 and TRBJ1-2, with 8 bases identical to TRBD1. The CDR3 extends over 13 amino acids. V dropped 0 bases and J dropped 9; count of bases not matched to a gene: 4. Looked up from germline, CDR1 is SGHRS and CDR2 is YFSETQ. The CDR3 sequence: CASSLVGQGSYTF. DNA of the CDR3: TGCGCCAGCAGCTTGGTTGGACAGGGAAGCTACACCTTC.

Written as DNA, the CDR3 is TGTGCCAGCAGCCAAGGTGGACTAGCGGCCTACGAGCAGTACTTC. This gives the protein CASSQGGLAAYEQYF. The J gene is TRBJ2-7, the V gene TRBV4-2, with TRBD2 matching over 10 bases. V trimming: 1 base; J trimming: 2 bases; junction bases outside the gene matches: 2. Germline CDR1 is LGHNA and CDR2 is YNFKEQ. This CDR3 spans 15 amino acids.

This sequence joins TRBV4-1 and TRBJ2-7, with TRBD2 matching 9 bases. The junction had 14 bases not matched to a gene; V was cut back by 1 base and J by 4 bases. This CDR3 spans 18 amino acids. The germline V gene has CDR1 MGHRA and CDR2 YSYEKL. CDR3 protein: CASSQASTQAGGNYEQYF. The CDR3 DNA is TGCGCCAGCAGCCAAGCAAGTACCCAAGCGGGAGGTAATTACGAGCAGTACTTC.

This rearrangement joins TRBV7-3 to TRBJ2-3; no clear D. CDR1 is SGHTA and CDR2 is FQGTGA in the germline V gene. The CDR3 runs to 13 residues. The V end was cut by 5 bases, the J end by 5 bases, with 11 bases between. The CDR3 region is CASSPQVGDTQYF. The CDR3 DNA reads as TGTGCCAGCAGCCCCCAGGTGGGAGATACGCAGTATTTT. Full variable domain (rest looked up from reference TRBV7-3 and TRBJ2-3): GAGVSQTPSNKVTEKGKYVELRCDPISGHTALYWYRQSLGQGPEFLIYFQGTGAADDSGLPNDRFFAVRPEGSVSTLKIQRTERGDSAVYLCASSPQVGDTQYFGPGTRLTVL.

V and J are TRBV19 and TRBJ1-4; D remains ambiguous. There are 14 residues in the CDR3. Trimming cost V 0 bases and J 7 bases, with 9 bases left between them. CDR1 and CDR2 from the germline V gene are LNHDA and SQIVND (reference sequence). The CDR3 nucleotides are TGTGCCAGTAGTATAGAAGCTAGCGGTGAAAAACTGTTTTTT. Translation: CASSIEASGEKLFF.